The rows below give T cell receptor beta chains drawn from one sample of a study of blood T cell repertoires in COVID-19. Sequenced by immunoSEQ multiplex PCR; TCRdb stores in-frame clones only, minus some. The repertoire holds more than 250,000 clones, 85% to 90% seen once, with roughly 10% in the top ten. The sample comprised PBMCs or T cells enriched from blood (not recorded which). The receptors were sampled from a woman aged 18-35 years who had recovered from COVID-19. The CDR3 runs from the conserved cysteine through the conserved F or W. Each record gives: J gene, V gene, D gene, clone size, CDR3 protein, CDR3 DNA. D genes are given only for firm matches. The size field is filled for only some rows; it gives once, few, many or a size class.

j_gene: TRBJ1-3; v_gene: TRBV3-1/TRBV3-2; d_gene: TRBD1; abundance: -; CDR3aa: CASSPTPGGSSGNTIYF; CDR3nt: TGTGCCAGCAGCCCAACTCCAGGGGGGAGCTCTGGAAACACCATATATTTT
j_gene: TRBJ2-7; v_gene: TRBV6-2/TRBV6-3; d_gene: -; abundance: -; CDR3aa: CASSPMRGLTFEQYF; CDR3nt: TGTGCCAGCAGCCCCATGCGGGGGCTCACCTTCGAGCAGTACTTC
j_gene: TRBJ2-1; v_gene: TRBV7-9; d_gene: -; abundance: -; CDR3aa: CASSFPGGEQFF; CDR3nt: TGTGCCAGCAGCTTTCCCGGTGGTGAGCAGTTCTTC
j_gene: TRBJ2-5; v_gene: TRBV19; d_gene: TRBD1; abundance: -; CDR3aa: CASSFSTGVETQYF; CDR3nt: TGTGCCAGTAGTTTTTCGACAGGGGTAGAGACCCAGTACTTC
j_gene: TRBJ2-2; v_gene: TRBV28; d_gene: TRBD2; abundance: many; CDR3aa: CASRTTAAGATGELFF; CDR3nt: TGTGCCAGCAGGACTACCGCAGCGGGAGCCACCGGGGAGCTGTTTTTT
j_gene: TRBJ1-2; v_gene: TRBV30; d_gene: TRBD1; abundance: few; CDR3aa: CAWSVQGAGGYTF; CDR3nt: TGTGCCTGGAGTGTACAGGGGGCTGGCGGCTACACCTTC
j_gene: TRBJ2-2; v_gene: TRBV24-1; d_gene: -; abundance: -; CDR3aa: CATQDGTGELFF; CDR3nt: TGTGCCACGCAGGATGGGACCGGGGAGCTGTTTTTT
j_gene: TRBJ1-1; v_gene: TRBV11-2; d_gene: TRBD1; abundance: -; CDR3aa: CASSLGQGGLNTEAFF; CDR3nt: TGTGCCAGCAGCCTAGGACAGGGGGGATTGAACACTGAAGCTTTCTTT
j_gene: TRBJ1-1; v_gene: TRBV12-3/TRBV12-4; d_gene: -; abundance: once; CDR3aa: CASSFLPNTEAFF; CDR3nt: TGTGCCAGCAGCTTCCTACCGAACACTGAAGCTTTCTTT
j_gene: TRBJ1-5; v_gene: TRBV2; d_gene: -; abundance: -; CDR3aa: CASSGLESNQPQHF; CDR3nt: TGTGCCAGCAGTGGGCTAGAGAGCAATCAGCCCCAGCATTTT
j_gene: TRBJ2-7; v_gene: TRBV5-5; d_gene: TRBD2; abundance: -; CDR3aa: CASSLAETSGGAYGEQYF; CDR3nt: TGTGCCAGCAGCTTGGCAGAGACTAGCGGGGGGGCATACGGCGAGCAGTACTTC
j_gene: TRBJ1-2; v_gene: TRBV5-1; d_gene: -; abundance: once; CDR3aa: CASSPTNYGYTF; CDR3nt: TGCGCCAGCAGCCCAACTAACTATGGCTACACCTTC
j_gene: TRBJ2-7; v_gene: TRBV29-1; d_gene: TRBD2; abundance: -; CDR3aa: CSVRRGGSYEQYF; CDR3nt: TGCAGCGTTCGACGGGGGGGGTCCTACGAGCAGTACTTC
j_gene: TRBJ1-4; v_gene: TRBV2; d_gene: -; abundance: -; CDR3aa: CASSELGSNEKLFF; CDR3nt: TGTGCCAGCAGTGAACTGGGGAGTAATGAAAAACTGTTTTTT
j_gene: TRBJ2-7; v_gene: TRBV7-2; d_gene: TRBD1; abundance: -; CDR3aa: CASSETGGSYEQYF; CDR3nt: TGTGCCAGCAGCGAGACAGGGGGCTCCTACGAGCAGTACTTC
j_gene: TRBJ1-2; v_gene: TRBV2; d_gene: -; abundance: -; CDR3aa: CASSDVSVRDGYTF; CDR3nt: TGTGCCAGCAGTGACGTGAGCGTCAGAGATGGCTACACCTTC
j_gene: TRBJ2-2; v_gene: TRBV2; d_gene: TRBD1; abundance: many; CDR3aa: CASTPGQGASGELFF; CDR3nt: TGTGCCAGCACACCGGGACAGGGGGCTAGCGGGGAGCTGTTTTTT
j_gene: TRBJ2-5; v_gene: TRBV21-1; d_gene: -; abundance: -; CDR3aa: CASSDPWGTGSKETQYF; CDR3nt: -
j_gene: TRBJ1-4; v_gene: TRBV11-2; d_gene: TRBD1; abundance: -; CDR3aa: CASSLVRTGLNEKLFF; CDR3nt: TGTGCCAGCAGCTTAGTCCGGACAGGCCTTAATGAAAAACTGTTTTTT
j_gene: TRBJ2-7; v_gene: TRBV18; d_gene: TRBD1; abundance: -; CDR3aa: CASSPPYTGGYEQYF; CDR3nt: TGTGCCAGCTCACCACCTTATACAGGGGGCTACGAGCAGTACTTC
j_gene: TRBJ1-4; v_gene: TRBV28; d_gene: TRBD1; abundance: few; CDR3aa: CASSFPGGLANEKLFF; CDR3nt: TGTGCCAGCAGTTTTCCAGGGGGCCTCGCTAATGAAAAACTGTTTTTT
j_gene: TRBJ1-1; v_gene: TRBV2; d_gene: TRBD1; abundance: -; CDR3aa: CASSAKPLLRTGVGNTEAFF; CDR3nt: TGTGCCAGCAGCGCCAAACCCCTCCTGCGGACAGGGGTGGGGAACACTGAAGCTTTCTTT
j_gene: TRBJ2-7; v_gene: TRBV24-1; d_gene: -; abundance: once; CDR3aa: CATSDFQGYEQYF; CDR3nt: TGTGCCACCAGTGACTTCCAGGGCTACGAGCAGTACTTC
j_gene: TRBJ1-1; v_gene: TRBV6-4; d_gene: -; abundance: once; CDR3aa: CASSEVPGGGVGEAFF; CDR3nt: TGTGCCAGCAGTGAAGTCCCCGGCGGGGGAGTGGGTGAAGCTTTCTTT
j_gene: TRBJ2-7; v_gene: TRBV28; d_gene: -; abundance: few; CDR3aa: CASSPYRVGHYEQYF; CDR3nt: TGTGCCAGCAGTCCCTACAGGGTTGGGCACTACGAGCAGTACTTC
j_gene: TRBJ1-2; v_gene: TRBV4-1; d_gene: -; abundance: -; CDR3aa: CASGSVRGENYGYTF; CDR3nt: TGCGCCAGCGGTTCGGTCCGGGGAGAGAACTATGGCTACACCTTC
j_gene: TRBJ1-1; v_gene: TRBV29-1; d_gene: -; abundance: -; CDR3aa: CSVEGGARTEAFF; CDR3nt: TGCAGCGTTGAGGGGGGGGCGCGGACTGAAGCTTTCTTT
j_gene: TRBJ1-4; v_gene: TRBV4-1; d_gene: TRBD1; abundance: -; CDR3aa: CASSHRGTDSTNEKLFF; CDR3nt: TGCGCCAGCAGCCACCGCGGGACAGACTCAACTAATGAAAAACTGTTTTTT
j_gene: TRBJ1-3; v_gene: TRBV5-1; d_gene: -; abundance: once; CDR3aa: CASRDFSGNTIYF; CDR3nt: TGCGCCAGCAGAGACTTCTCTGGAAACACCATATATTTT
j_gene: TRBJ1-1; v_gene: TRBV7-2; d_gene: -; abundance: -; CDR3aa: CASSLGQNTEAFF; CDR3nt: TGTGCCAGCAGCTTAGGGCAAAACACTGAAGCTTTCTTT
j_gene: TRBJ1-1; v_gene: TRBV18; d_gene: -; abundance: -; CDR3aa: CASLREREAFF; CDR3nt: TGTGCCAGCCTCCGGGAGAGAGAAGCTTTCTTT
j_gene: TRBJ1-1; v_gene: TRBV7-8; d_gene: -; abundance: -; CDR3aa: CASSPSRGSGEAFF; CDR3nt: TGTGCCAGCAGTCCCAGCAGGGGAAGCGGTGAAGCTTTCTTT
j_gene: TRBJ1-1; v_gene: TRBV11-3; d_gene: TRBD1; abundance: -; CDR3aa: CASSLEVGQRTEAFF; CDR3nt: TGTGCCAGCAGCTTGGAGGTGGGACAGCGAACTGAAGCTTTCTTT
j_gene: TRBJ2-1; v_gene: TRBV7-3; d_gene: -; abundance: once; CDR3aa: CASSLSSGNEQFF; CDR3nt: TGTGCCAGCAGCTTAAGTAGTGGCAATGAGCAGTTCTTC
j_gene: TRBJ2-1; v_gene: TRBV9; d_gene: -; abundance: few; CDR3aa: CASSARPGPRLQGYNEQFF; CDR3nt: TGTGCCAGCAGCGCCCGGCCCGGTCCTCGACTGCAGGGCTACAATGAGCAGTTCTTC
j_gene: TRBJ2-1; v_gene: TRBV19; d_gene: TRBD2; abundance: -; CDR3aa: CASSKGLAGEQFF; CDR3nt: TGTGCCAGTAGTAAAGGACTAGCCGGTGAGCAGTTCTTC
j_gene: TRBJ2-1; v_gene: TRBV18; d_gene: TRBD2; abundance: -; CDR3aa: CASSPKLAELLSYNEQFF; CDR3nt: TGTGCCAGCTCACCAAAACTAGCGGAGCTCCTATCCTACAATGAGCAGTTCTTC
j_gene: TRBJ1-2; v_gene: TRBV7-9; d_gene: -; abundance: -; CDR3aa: CASSFLGGEIDYTF; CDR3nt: TGTGCCAGCAGCTTTTTAGGAGGGGAGATTGACTACACCTTC
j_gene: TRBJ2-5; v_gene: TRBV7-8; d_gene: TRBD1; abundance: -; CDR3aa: CASSLARVKTGKETQYF; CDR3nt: TGTGCCAGCAGCTTAGCGAGGGTCAAGACAGGGAAAGAGACCCAGTACTTC
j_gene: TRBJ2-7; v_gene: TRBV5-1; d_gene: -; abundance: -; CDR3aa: CASSARQVSDEQYF; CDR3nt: TGCGCCAGCAGCGCCAGACAGGTCAGTGACGAGCAGTACTTC
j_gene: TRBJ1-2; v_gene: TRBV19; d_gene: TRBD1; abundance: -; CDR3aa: CASSTTTGGNYGYTF; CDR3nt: TGTGCCAGTAGCACCACGACAGGGGGTAACTATGGCTACACCTTC
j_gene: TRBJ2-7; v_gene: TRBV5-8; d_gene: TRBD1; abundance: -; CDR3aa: CASSRNRGRTYEQYF; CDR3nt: TGTGCCAGCAGCAGGAACAGGGGGCGCACCTACGAGCAGTACTTC
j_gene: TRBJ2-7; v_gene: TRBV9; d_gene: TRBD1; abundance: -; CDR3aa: CASSAAGTGGYEQYF; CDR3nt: TGTGCCAGCAGCGCCGCGGGGACAGGGGGCTACGAGCAGTACTTC
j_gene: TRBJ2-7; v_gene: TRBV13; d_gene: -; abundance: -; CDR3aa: CASSRGTPQYEQYF; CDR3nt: TGTGCCAGCAGCCGAGGGACTCCTCAATACGAGCAGTACTTC
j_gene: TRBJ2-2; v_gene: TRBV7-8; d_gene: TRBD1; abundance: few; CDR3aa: CASSPRPGQGASANTGELFF; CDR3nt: TGTGCCAGCAGCCCGAGACCGGGACAGGGGGCATCCGCGAACACCGGGGAGCTGTTTTTT
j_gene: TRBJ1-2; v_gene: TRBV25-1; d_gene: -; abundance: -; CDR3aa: CASSEYAGPNYGYTF; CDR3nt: TGTGCCAGCAGTGAATATGCGGGTCCAAACTATGGCTACACCTTC
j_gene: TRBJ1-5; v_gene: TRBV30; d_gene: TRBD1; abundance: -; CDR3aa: CAWGTGGWSQPQHF; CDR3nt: TGTGCCTGGGGGACAGGGGGCTGGTCTCAGCCCCAGCATTTT
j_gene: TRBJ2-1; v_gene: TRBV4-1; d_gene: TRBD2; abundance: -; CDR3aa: CASSLFSGGGEQFF; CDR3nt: TGCGCCAGCAGCCTTTTCTCGGGGGGAGGTGAGCAGTTCTTC
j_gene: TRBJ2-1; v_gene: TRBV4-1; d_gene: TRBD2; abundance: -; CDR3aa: CASSQDLVGLAVQTSYNEQFF; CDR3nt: TGCGCCAGCAGCCAAGATTTAGTGGGACTAGCGGTACAGACTTCCTACAATGAGCAGTTCTTC
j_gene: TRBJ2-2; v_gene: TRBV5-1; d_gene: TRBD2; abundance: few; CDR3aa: CASSPGLAGVEELFF; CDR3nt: TGCGCCAGCAGCCCGGGACTAGCGGGAGTGGAGGAGCTGTTTTTT
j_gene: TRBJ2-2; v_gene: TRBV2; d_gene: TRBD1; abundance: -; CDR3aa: CASSGQGQHTGELFF; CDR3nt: TGTGCCAGCAGTGGACAGGGCCAACACACCGGGGAGCTGTTTTTT